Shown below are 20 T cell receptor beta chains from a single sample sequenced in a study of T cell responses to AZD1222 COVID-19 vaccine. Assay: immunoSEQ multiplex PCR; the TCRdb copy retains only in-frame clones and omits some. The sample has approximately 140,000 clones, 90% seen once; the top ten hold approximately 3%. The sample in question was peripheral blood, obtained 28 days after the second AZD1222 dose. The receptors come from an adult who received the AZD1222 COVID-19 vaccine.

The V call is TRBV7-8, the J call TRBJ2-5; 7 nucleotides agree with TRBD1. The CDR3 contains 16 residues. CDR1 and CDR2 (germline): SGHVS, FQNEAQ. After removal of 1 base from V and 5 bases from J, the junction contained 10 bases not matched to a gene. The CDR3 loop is CASSLDGRQGWETQYF. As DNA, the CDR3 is TGTGCCAGCAGCTTAGACGGCCGACAGGGCTGGGAGACCCAGTACTTC.

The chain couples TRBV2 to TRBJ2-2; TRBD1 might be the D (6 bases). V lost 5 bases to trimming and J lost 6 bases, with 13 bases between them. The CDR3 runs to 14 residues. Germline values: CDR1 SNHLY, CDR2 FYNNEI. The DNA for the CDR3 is TGTGCCAGCAGTTCAGGGGTTTCCGCCGGGGAGCTGTTTTTT. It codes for CASSSGVSAGELFF.

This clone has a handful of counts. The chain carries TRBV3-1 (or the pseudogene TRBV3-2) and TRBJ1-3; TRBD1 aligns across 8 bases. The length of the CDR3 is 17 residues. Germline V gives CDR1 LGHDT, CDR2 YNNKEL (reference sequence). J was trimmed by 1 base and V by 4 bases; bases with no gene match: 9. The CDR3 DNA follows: TGTGCCAGCAGCCCGTACCACAGGGGGAATTCTGGAAACACCATATATTTT. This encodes CASSPYHRGNSGNTIYF.

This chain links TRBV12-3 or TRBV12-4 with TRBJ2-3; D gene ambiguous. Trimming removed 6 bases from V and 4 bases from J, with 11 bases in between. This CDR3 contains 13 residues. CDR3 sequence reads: CASSYPLADTQYF. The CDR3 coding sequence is TGTGCCAGCAGCTACCCCCTGGCAGATACGCAGTATTTT.

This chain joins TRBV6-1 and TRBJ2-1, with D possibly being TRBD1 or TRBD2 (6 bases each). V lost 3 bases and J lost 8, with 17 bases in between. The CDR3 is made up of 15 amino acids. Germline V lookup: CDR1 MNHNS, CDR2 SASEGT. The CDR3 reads CASSEGGGLSDEQFF. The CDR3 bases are TGTGCCAGCAGTGAGGGTGGGGGGCTGAGCGATGAGCAGTTCTTC.

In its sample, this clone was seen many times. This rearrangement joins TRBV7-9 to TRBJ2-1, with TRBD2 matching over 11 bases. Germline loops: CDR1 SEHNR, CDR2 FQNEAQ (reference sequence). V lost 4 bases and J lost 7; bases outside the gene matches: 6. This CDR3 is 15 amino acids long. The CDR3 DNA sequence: TGTGCCAGCAGCTATCTAGCGGGAGGCATGAATGAGCAGTTCTTC. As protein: CASSYLAGGMNEQFF.

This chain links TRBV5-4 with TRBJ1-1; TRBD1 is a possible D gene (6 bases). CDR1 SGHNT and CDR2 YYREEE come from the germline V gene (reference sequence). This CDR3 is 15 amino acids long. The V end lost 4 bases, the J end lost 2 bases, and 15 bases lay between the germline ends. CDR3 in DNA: TGTGCCAGCAGCCGAATAGGGGGGAGCAACACTGAAGCTTTCTTT. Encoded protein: CASSRIGGSNTEAFF.

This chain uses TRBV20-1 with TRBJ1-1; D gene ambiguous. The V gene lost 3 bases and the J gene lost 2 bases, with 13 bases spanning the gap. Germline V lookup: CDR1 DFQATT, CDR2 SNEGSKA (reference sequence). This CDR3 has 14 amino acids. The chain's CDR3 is CSASLGTHNTEAFF. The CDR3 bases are TGCAGTGCTAGTTTGGGCACGCATAACACTGAAGCTTTCTTT.

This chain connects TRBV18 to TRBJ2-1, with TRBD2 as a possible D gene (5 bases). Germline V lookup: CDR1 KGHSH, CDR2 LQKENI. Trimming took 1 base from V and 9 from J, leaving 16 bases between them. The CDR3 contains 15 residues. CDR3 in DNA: TGTGCCAGCTCACCACGATCAGAGACTAACAGTGAGCAGTTCTTC. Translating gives CASSPRSETNSEQFF.

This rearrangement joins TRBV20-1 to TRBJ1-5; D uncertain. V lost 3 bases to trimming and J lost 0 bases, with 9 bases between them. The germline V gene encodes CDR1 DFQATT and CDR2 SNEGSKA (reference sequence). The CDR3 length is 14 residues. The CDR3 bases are TGCAGTGCTAGTTGGGGAGATAGCAATCAGCCCCAGCATTTT. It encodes CSASWGDSNQPQHF.

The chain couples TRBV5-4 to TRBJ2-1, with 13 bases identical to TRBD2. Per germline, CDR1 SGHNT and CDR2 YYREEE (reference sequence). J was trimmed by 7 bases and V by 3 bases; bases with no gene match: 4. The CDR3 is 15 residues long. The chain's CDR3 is CASSWTSGRENEQFF. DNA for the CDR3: TGTGCCAGCAGCTGGACTAGCGGGAGAGAGAATGAGCAGTTCTTC.

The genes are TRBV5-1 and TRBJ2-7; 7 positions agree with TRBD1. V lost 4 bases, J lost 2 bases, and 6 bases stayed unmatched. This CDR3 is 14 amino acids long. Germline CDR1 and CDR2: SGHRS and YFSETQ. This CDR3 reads CASSPGQRTYEQYF. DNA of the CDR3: TGCGCCAGCAGCCCGGGACAGAGGACCTACGAGCAGTACTTC.

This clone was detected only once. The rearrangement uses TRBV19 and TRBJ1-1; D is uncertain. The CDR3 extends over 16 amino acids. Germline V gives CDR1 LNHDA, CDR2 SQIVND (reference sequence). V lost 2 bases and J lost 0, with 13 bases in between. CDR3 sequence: CASSIWAEAMNTEAFF. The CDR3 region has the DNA TGTGCCAGTAGTATATGGGCAGAAGCTATGAACACTGAAGCTTTCTTT.

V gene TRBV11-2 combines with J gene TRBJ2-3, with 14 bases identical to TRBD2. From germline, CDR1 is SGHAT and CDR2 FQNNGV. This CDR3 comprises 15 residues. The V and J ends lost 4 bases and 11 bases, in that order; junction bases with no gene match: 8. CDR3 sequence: CASSSPGLAGVLQYF. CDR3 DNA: TGTGCCAGCAGCTCTCCGGGACTAGCGGGGGTTTTGCAGTATTTT.

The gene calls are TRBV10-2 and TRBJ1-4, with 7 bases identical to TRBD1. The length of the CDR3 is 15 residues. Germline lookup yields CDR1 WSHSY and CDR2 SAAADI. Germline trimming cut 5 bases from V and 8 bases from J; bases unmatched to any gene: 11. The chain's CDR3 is CASSPRTGGREKLFF. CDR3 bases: TGCGCCAGCAGTCCTCGGACAGGCGGGCGAGAAAAACTGTTTTTT.

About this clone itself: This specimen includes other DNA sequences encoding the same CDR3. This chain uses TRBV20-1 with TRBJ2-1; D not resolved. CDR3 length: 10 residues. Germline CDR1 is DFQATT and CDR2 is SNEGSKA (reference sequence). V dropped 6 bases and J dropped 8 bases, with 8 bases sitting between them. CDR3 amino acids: CSARRDEQFF. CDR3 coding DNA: TGCAGTGCCCGTAGGGATGAGCAGTTCTTC.

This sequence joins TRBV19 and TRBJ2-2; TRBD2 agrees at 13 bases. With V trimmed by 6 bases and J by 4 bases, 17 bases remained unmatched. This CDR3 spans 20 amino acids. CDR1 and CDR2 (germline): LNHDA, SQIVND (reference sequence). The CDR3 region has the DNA TGTGCCAGTAGCACCCGACTAGCGGGAGGTGCCAACCCCCGCACCGGGGAGCTGTTTTTT. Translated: CASSTRLAGGANPRTGELFF. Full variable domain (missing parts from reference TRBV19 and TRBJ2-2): DGGITQSPKYLFRKEGQNVTLSCEQNLNHDAMYWYRQDPGQGLRLIYYSQIVNDFQKGDIAEGYSVSREKKESFPLTVTSAQKNPTAFYLCASSTRLAGGANPRTGELFFGEGSRLTVL.

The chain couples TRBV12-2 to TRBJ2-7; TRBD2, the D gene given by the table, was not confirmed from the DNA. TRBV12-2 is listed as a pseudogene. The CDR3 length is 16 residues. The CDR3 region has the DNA TGTGCAAGTCGCTTAGCGCAAGAGACTGGATCCTACGAGCAGTACTTC. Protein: CASRLAQETGSYEQYF.

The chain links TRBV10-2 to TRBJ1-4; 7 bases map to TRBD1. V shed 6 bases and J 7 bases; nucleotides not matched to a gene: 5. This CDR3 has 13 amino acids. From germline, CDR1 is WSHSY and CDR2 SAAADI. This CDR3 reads CASSRGGGEKLFF. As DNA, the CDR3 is TGCGCCAGCAGCAGAGGGGGCGGTGAAAAACTGTTTTTT.

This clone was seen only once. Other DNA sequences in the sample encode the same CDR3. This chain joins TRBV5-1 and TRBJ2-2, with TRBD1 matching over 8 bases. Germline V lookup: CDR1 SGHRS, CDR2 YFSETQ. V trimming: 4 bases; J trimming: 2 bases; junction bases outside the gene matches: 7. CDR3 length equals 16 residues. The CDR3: CASSPTGTGNTGELFF. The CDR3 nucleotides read TGCGCCAGCAGCCCGACCGGGACAGGCAACACCGGGGAGCTGTTTTTT.